This T cell receptor (beta chain) is from a study of shared clonotypes between healthy human individuals. This clone was counted ten times or more. Germline CDR1 is SGHRS and CDR2 is YFSETQ. V was trimmed by 0 bases and J by 7 bases, leaving 4 bases between them. This CDR3 spans 11 amino acids. TCRdb's copy holds only in-frame clones and misses some; the assay was immunoSEQ multiplex PCR. The table shows approximately 330,000 clones, with roughly 70% occurring only once. The chain combines TRBV5-1 with TRBJ1-1, with unresolved D. The clonotype originates from a young man in good health. The sample was memory CD4+ T cells sorted from blood. Stated subset: CD45RA-negative fraction. Written as DNA, the CDR3 is TGCGCCAGCAGCTTGGGACTTGAAGCTTTCTTT. This encodes CASSLGLEAFF.